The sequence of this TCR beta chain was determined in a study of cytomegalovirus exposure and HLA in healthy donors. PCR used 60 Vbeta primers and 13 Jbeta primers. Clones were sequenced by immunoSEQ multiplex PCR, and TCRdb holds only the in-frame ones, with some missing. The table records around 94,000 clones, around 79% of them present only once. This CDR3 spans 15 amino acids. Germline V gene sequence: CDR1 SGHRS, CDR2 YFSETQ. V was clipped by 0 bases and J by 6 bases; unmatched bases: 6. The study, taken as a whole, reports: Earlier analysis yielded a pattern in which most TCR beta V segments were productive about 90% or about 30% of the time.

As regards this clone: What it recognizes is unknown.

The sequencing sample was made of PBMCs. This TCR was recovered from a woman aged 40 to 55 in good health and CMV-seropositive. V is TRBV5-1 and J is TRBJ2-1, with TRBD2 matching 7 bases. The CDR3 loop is CASSLGGSEGNEQFF. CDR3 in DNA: TGCGCCAGCAGCTTGGGCGGGAGCGAGGGCAATGAGCAGTTCTTC.